The next 32 T cell receptor beta chains were all read from a single sample in a study of human T cells and chemical hapten exposure. Regarding time point: patch test 3, about 24 weeks after DPC sensitization. Treatment described: therapeutic diphenylcyclopropenone sensitization with weekly scalp DPC. TCRdb redid the calling of the RACE reads with MiXCR, one entry per CDR3 protein. The data show some 89,000 distinct CDR3 sequences, 27% seen once. Specimen: whole blood, collected in connection with sensitization to the hapten diphenylcyclopropenone (DPC). The receptors originated from a man in his forties or fifties with alopecia areata. Some clones in this sample may be carry-over from other donors' samples.

This clonotype was recorded a few times. The chain employs TRBV20-1 and TRBJ2-5, with D possibly TRBD2 on 6 matching bases. The CDR3 runs to 15 residues. Germline loops: CDR1 DFQATT, CDR2 SNEGSKA (reference sequence). The V gene lost 0 bases and the J gene lost 5 bases, with 16 bases spanning the gap. CDR3 DNA sequence: TGCAGTGCTAGAGATCAGGCGGGAATGAGGGAGACCCAGTACTTC. This sequence encodes CSARDQAGMRETQYF.

This chain links TRBV12-3 or TRBV12-4 with TRBJ2-5; TRBD2 matches 11 bases. The trim removed 6 bases at V and 2 bases at J, leaving 2 bases unmatched. The CDR3 loop spans 14 amino acids. CDR3 coding DNA: TGTGCCAGCAGCTGGACTAGCGGGCAAGAGACCCAGTACTTC. As protein: CASSWTSGQETQYF.

Only a few counts were recorded for this clonotype. V usage is TRBV28 and J usage is TRBJ2-7; 9 bases map to TRBD1. Germline values: CDR1 MDHEN, CDR2 SYDVKM. V was pared by 5 bases and J by 4 bases, with 6 bases of the junction left unmatched. The CDR3 covers 14 residues. CDR3 amino acids: CASSPGTGYYEQYF. The CDR3 region has the DNA TGTGCCAGCAGTCCCGGGACAGGGTATTACGAGCAGTACTTC.

This clonotype was counted a few times. CDR3 in DNA: TGTGCCAGCAGCCTCAACGATGATACGCAGTATTTT. Protein: CASSLNDDTQYF. The genes are TRBV14 and TRBJ2-3; D uncertain. The CDR3 is 12 residues long. CDR1 is SGHDN and CDR2 is FVKESK in the germline V gene. Trimming took off 4 bases at V and 6 bases at J, with 8 bases between the two ends.

This clonotype was found a few times. This sequence joins TRBV15 and TRBJ2-1; 8 bases are a match to TRBD2. From germline, CDR1 is LNHNV and CDR2 YYDKDF (reference sequence). V trimming: 5 bases; J trimming: 5 bases; junction bases outside the gene matches: 14. The CDR3 loop spans 17 amino acids. CDR3 protein: CATSSQRLLAANNEQFF. In nucleotides, the CDR3 is TGTGCCACCAGCTCTCAGAGGTTACTAGCGGCCAACAATGAGCAGTTCTTC.

The rearrangement links TRBV30 to TRBJ2-1; D not resolved. The CDR3 sequence is 10 residues long. From germline, CDR1 is GTSNPN and CDR2 SVGIG (reference sequence). V dropped 2 bases and J dropped 7 bases, with 3 bases sitting between them. The CDR3 loop reads CAWSWNEQFF. CDR3 in DNA: TGTGCCTGGAGTTGGAATGAGCAGTTCTTC.

This chain joins TRBV19 and TRBJ2-1, with 8 bases lining up with TRBD1. CDR3 length: 16 residues. Germline loops: CDR1 LNHDA, CDR2 SQIVND (reference sequence). V was pared by 6 bases and J by 2 bases, with 9 bases of the junction left unmatched. Here the CDR3 reads CASSETGTGTYNEQFF. CDR3 sequence (DNA): TGTGCCAGTAGCGAAACCGGGACAGGTACCTACAATGAGCAGTTCTTC.

The rearrangement links TRBV20-1 to TRBJ2-7; a weak D match, TRBD1 (6 bases). This CDR3 spans 12 amino acids. CDR1 and CDR2 from the germline V gene are DFQATT and SNEGSKA (reference sequence). V was pared by 3 bases and J by 2 bases, with 8 bases between. The CDR3 DNA is TGCAGTGCTAGTGGGGACACCTACGAGCAGTACTTC. Translating gives CSASGDTYEQYF.

This clonotype has only a few counts. The chain carries TRBV15 and TRBJ1-6, with 9 bases that match TRBD1. This CDR3 comprises 16 residues. With 3 bases clipped from V and 8 bases from J, the junction kept 8 bases outside the gene matches. Germline CDR1 and CDR2: LNHNV and YYDKDF (reference sequence). CDR3 protein: CATSSTTGGSDSPLHF. CDR3 DNA: TGTGCCACCAGCAGCACCACAGGGGGCTCTGATTCACCCCTCCACTTT.

The table lists this clonotype with a count of one. The rearrangement joins TRBV19 to TRBJ1-5, with a possible D match to TRBD1 (5 bases). Germline V gene lookup returns CDR1 LNHDA and CDR2 SQIVND (reference sequence). V lost 5 bases to trimming and J lost 3 bases, with 8 bases between them. The CDR3 covers 13 residues. The CDR3 reads CASSETANQPQHF. The CDR3 coding sequence is TGTGCCAGTAGTGAGACAGCCAATCAGCCCCAGCATTTT.

The sample holds a few counts of this clonotype. This chain joins TRBV7-2 and TRBJ1-4; TRBD1 matches 9 bases. This CDR3 has 17 residues. V lost 2 bases and J lost 3; bases outside the gene matches: 7. The germline V gene encodes CDR1 SGHTA and CDR2 FQGNSA. For the CDR3, the DNA is TGTGCCAGCAGCTTATACGGGACAGGGCGTTCTAATGAAAAACTGTTTTTT. It codes for CASSLYGTGRSNEKLFF.

This clonotype came up a few times. The chain employs TRBV12-3 or TRBV12-4 and TRBJ2-1, with 15 bases identical to TRBD2. The CDR3 covers 18 residues. The V gene end was trimmed by 4 bases and the J gene end by 2 bases; junction bases not matched to a gene: 6. In DNA form, the CDR3 reads TGTGCCAGCAGTTCTCGGACTAGCGGGAGGGGCACCTACAATGAGCAGTTCTTC. It translates to CASSSRTSGRGTYNEQFF.

In this sample, this clonotype turned up a few times. Here the CDR3 reads CASSPGLASRAQYF. The DNA for the CDR3 is TGTGCCAGCAGCCCGGGACTAGCGAGCCGGGCCCAGTACTTC. The gene calls are TRBV7-9 and TRBJ2-5; 10 nucleotides align to TRBD2. Germline lookup yields CDR1 SEHNR and CDR2 FQNEAQ (reference sequence). CDR3 length: 14 residues. V shed 5 bases, J shed 9 bases, and the junction held 9 bases outside the gene matches.

The chain links TRBV12-3 or TRBV12-4 to TRBJ2-7; 8 positions match TRBD2. The CDR3 totals 14 residues. The trim removed 6 bases at V and 7 bases at J, leaving 11 bases unmatched. Written as DNA, the CDR3 is TGTGCCAGCAGGACCGAGCGGGGGACCTGGGAGCAGTACTTC. Its translation: CASRTERGTWEQYF.

This chain joins TRBV28 and TRBJ2-3; perhaps D is TRBD1 or TRBD2 (7 bases each). CDR3 length: 15 residues. The germline V gene encodes CDR1 MDHEN and CDR2 SYDVKM. Trimming stripped 2 bases from V and 1 base from J, with 10 bases between. The CDR3 region has the DNA TGTGCCAGCAGTTTACAGGGGGGGGGCACAGATACGCAGTATTTT. It yields the protein CASSLQGGGTDTQYF.

In its sample, this clonotype was seen a few times. The chain couples TRBV20-1 to TRBJ2-4; D remains ambiguous. The CDR3 loop spans 14 amino acids. The V end was cut by 3 bases, the J end by 1 base, with 10 bases between. Per germline, CDR1 DFQATT and CDR2 SNEGSKA (reference sequence). Here the CDR3 reads CSASGYGAKNIQYF. Written as DNA, the CDR3 is TGCAGTGCTAGTGGCTACGGGGCCAAAAACATTCAGTACTTC.

The chain links TRBV2 to TRBJ2-5; D is ambiguous. Germline V gene data show CDR1 as SNHLY and CDR2 as FYNNEI. The CDR3 has 11 residues. With 6 bases removed from V and 6 bases from J, the gap between germline ends came to 8 bases. CDR3 DNA sequence: TGTGCCAGCAGGGAGTTTCAGACCCAGTACTTC. The encoded protein is CASREFQTQYF.

The chain recombines TRBV19 with TRBJ2-1; D may be TRBD2 (7 bases). CDR1 and CDR2 (germline): LNHDA, SQIVND (reference sequence). V lost 7 bases and J lost 0, with 16 bases in between. The CDR3 totals 16 residues. Here the CDR3 reads CASTGGRRGSYNEQFF. CDR3 DNA sequence: TGTGCCAGTACCGGGGGGCGGAGGGGCTCCTACAATGAGCAGTTCTTC.

This clonotype was found once. The chain has TRBV5-1 and TRBJ1-2; a weak D match, TRBD1 (5 bases). Deletions cut 4 bases from V and 0 bases from J, with 13 bases between. The CDR3 is 15 amino acids. Germline V gene sequence: CDR1 SGHRS, CDR2 YFSETQ. CDR3 region: CASSPPTDANYGYTF. CDR3 nucleotide sequence: TGCGCCAGCAGCCCCCCGACAGACGCTAACTATGGCTACACCTTC.

As DNA, the CDR3 is TGTGCCAGCAGGGGAGTAGGGGGGACATCAGATACGCAGTATTTT. The encoded protein is CASRGVGGTSDTQYF. The chain uses TRBV6-5 and TRBJ2-3; the D gene could be TRBD1 or TRBD2 (6 bases each). This CDR3 has 15 residues. CDR1 and CDR2 from the germline V gene are MNHEY and SVGAGI. Deletions cut 6 bases from V and 4 bases from J, with 17 bases between.

V usage is TRBV27 and J usage is TRBJ2-7; the match to TRBD1 covers 9 bases. Germline trimming cut 2 bases from V and 6 bases from J; bases unmatched to any gene: 11. Germline V gene sequence: CDR1 MNHEY, CDR2 SMNVEV (reference sequence). The CDR3 has 16 amino acids. In DNA form, the CDR3 reads TGTGCCAGCAGTTTACCCTCCACAGGACAGGGGTCCGAGCAGTACTTC. Its protein is CASSLPSTGQGSEQYF.

This clonotype was picked up a small number of times. The rearrangement links TRBV6-5 to TRBJ2-6; perhaps TRBD1 as D (6 bases). CDR3 length: 22 residues. Trimming pared 7 bases from V and 0 bases from J, leaving 31 bases between. Germline values: CDR1 MNHEY, CDR2 SVGAGI. This CDR3 is CASMGSGGKSHARLSGANVLTF. The CDR3 region has the DNA TGTGCCAGCATGGGGAGTGGGGGCAAGAGTCATGCTAGGCTCTCTGGGGCCAACGTCCTGACTTTC.

The chain recombines TRBV28 with TRBJ2-6, with D possibly being TRBD2 (7 bases). The V and J ends lost 6 bases and 0 bases respectively, with 15 bases between them. Germline loops: CDR1 MDHEN, CDR2 SYDVKM. The CDR3 has 17 residues. CDR3 loop: CASRPTGGHSGANVLTF. CDR3 bases: TGTGCCAGCAGGCCGACCGGGGGGCACTCTGGGGCCAACGTCCTGACTTTC.

The genes are TRBV28 and TRBJ1-5; maybe TRBD1 (5 bases). Trimming stripped 10 bases from V and 7 bases from J, with 20 bases between. The CDR3 has 14 amino acids. Germline V gives CDR1 MDHEN, CDR2 SYDVKM. Written as DNA, the CDR3 is TGTGCCATTGCGCAGGGTTTCCGAGGACAGCCCCAGCATTTT. Protein sequence: CAIAQGFRGQPQHF. Full variable domain (outside the CDR3, taken from reference TRBV28 and TRBJ1-5): DVKVTQSSRYLVKRTGEKVFLECVQDMDHENMFWYRQDPGLGLRLIYFSYDVKMKEKGDIPEGYSVSREKKERFSLILESASTNQTSMYLCAIAQGFRGQPQHFGDGTRLSIL.

This clonotype was seen a handful of times. The chain combines TRBV5-6 with TRBJ2-7; a weak D match, TRBD2 (6 bases). Deletions cut 1 base from V and 2 bases from J, with 16 bases between. Per germline, CDR1 SGHDT and CDR2 YYEEEE. This CDR3 is built from 16 residues. DNA for the CDR3: TGTGCCAGCAGCTTGTTCAGCGGGCGAAGAACCTACGAGCAGTACTTC. Translation: CASSLFSGRRTYEQYF.

In its sample, this clonotype was seen a few times. The genes are TRBV14 and TRBJ2-7; 7 bases line up with TRBD1. The CDR3 length is 13 residues. With 4 bases clipped from V and 3 bases from J, the junction kept 3 bases outside the gene matches. From germline, CDR1 is SGHDN and CDR2 FVKESK. As DNA, the CDR3 is TGTGCCAGCAGCCCTAGGGACAGCTACGAGCAGTACTTC. Its protein is CASSPRDSYEQYF.

The gene calls are TRBV27 and TRBJ1-2, with D hard to call. Germline V gene data show CDR1 as MNHEY and CDR2 as SMNVEV (reference sequence). The CDR3 extends over 13 amino acids. Trimming took 0 bases from V and 7 from J, leaving 9 bases between them. The CDR3 DNA sequence: TGTGCCAGCAGTTTATCGAACGGGATTGGCTACACCTTC. This encodes CASSLSNGIGYTF.

The V and J genes are TRBV20-1 and TRBJ2-6, with D unclear. This CDR3 spans 16 amino acids. V was cut by 0 bases and J by 0 bases, with 9 bases left in between. Germline CDR1 and CDR2: DFQATT and SNEGSKA (reference sequence). DNA for the CDR3: TGCAGTGCTAGAGATCATAAGGGCTCTGGGGCCAACGTCCTGACTTTC. Encoded protein: CSARDHKGSGANVLTF.

CDR3 coding DNA: TGTGCCACCAGCAGATACCGGGACAGTTCTTTGGAGCAGTACTTC. Its translation: CATSRYRDSSLEQYF. The chain links TRBV15 to TRBJ2-7; 7 nucleotides line up with TRBD1. With V trimmed by 2 bases and J by 7 bases, 11 bases remained unmatched. The CDR3 runs to 15 residues. The germline CDR1 and CDR2 sequences are LNHNV and YYDKDF (reference sequence). The full variable domain, in which reference TRBV15 and TRBJ2-7 provide the parts outside the CDR3, is DAMVIQNPRYQVTQFGKPVTLSCSQTLNHNVMYWYQQKSSQAPKLLFHYYDKDFNNEADTPDNFQSRRPNTSFCFLDIRSPGLGDTAMYLCATSRYRDSSLEQYFGPGTRLTVT.

The J gene is TRBJ2-5, the V gene TRBV9; D gene uncertain. The CDR3 extends over 16 amino acids. Germline V gene data show CDR1 as SGDLS and CDR2 as YYNGEE. V lost 0 bases to trimming and J lost 2 bases, with 14 bases between them. CDR3 coding DNA: TGTGCCAGCAGCGTAGGTAGAAACTTAAGGCAAGAGACCCAGTACTTC. Translation gives CASSVGRNLRQETQYF.

The chain carries TRBV27 and TRBJ2-1, with D uncertain. The CDR3 runs to 14 residues. In germline, CDR1 is MNHEY, CDR2 SMNVEV (reference sequence). V dropped 9 bases and J dropped 12 bases, with 24 bases sitting between them. The CDR3 sequence: CASSPSPETVGQFF. DNA of the CDR3: TGTGCCAGTTCCCCAAGCCCCGAAACGGTTGGGCAGTTCTTC.

This clonotype was observed a few times. The chain combines TRBV7-9 with TRBJ2-5, with 9 bases that match TRBD1. J was trimmed by 4 bases and V by 6 bases; bases with no gene match: 3. The CDR3 is 13 amino acids. Germline V gene sequence: CDR1 SEHNR, CDR2 FQNEAQ (reference sequence). CDR3 in amino acids: CASRGTGLETQYF. The DNA of the CDR3 is TGTGCCAGCAGGGGGACAGGGCTAGAGACCCAGTACTTC.